These 25 T cell receptor beta chains were all obtained from the same sample, sequenced in a study of identical twins. A single record per CDR3 protein comes from TCRdb applying MiXCR to the 5' RACE reads. In the table there are 700,000 to 950,000 distinct CDR3 sequences, 9% to 15% of which are singletons. The same sample was also used in a study of yellow fever vaccine responses in identical twins.

The sequenced material came from PBMCs. All receptors come from a woman under 30 in good health.

This clonotype has a handful of counts. The V gene is TRBV24-1, the J gene TRBJ2-1, with TRBD1 matching 8 bases. The junction had 5 bases not matched to a gene; V was cut back by 0 bases and J by 8 bases. Germline V lookup: CDR1 KGHDR, CDR2 SFDVKD. CDR3 length: 15 amino acids. The CDR3 DNA is TGTGCCACCAGTGATTTGGGACAGGGATGGGATGAGCAGTTCTTC. This gives the protein CATSDLGQGWDEQFF.

This clonotype was found a few times. The chain couples TRBV6-1 to TRBJ2-2; D remains unclear. This CDR3 spans 13 amino acids. V lost 2 bases and J lost 7, with 8 bases in between. CDR1 and CDR2 from the germline V gene are MNHNS and SASEGT. The CDR3 sequence: CASSETEYGELFF. CDR3 coding DNA: TGTGCCAGCAGTGAAACAGAATACGGGGAGCTGTTTTTT.

This clonotype has just a few counts. This chain joins TRBV7-6 and TRBJ2-7; D is unclear. The V end lost 6 bases, the J end lost 3 bases, and 12 bases lay between the germline ends. This CDR3 comprises 13 residues. Germline CDR1 and CDR2: SGHVS and FNYEAQ. CDR3 nucleotide sequence: TGTGCCAGCAGGACTCCGAGGAACTACGAGCAGTACTTC. Translated, it gives CASRTPRNYEQYF. The entire variable domain, with the rest obtained from reference TRBV7-6 and TRBJ2-7, is as follows: GAGVSQSPRYKVTKRGQDVALRCDPISGHVSLYWYRQALGQGPEFLTYFNYEAQQDKSGLPNDRFSAERPEGSISTLTIQRTEQRDSAMYRCASRTPRNYEQYFGPGTRLTVT.

The rearrangement uses TRBV11-2 and TRBJ2-1; 8 bases are a match to TRBD2. Germline V lookup: CDR1 SGHAT, CDR2 FQNNGV. Trimming took 1 base from V and 12 from J; bases not matched to a gene: 11. The CDR3 runs to 15 residues. CDR3 sequence reads: CASSLGWTSGRTQFF. CDR3 in DNA: TGTGCCAGCAGCTTAGGTTGGACAAGCGGGAGAACGCAGTTCTTC.

V usage is TRBV2 and J usage is TRBJ2-7, with TRBD2 as a possible D gene (6 bases). The germline V gene has CDR1 SNHLY and CDR2 FYNNEI. Trimming took 0 bases from V and 0 from J, leaving 12 bases between them. The CDR3 has 16 residues. CDR3 residues: CASSEAAGQLSYEQYF. As DNA, the CDR3 is TGTGCCAGCAGTGAAGCAGCGGGTCAACTCTCCTACGAGCAGTACTTC.

This clonotype has more than one count but fewer than ten. The V gene is TRBV7-3, the J gene TRBJ2-3; 13 nucleotides match TRBD2. The V gene end was trimmed by 2 bases and the J gene end by 4 bases; junction bases not matched to a gene: 6. CDR1 and CDR2 from the germline V gene are SGHTA and FQGTGA. The CDR3 covers 17 residues. CDR3 DNA: TGTGCCAGCAGCTTAGGACTAGCGGGAGTCCGGTCAGATACGCAGTATTTT. Protein sequence: CASSLGLAGVRSDTQYF.

The rearrangement links TRBV5-1 to TRBJ2-1, with D possibly called TRBD1 or TRBD2 (6 bases each). Germline V gene data show CDR1 as SGHRS and CDR2 as YFSETQ. The V end lost 4 bases, the J end lost 6 bases, and 14 bases lay between the germline ends. The CDR3 has 14 amino acids. The CDR3 DNA sequence: TGCGCCAGCAGCCTAGACAGGAGGGCCAATGAGCAGTTCTTC. Its translation: CASSLDRRANEQFF.

This clonotype was seen only a few times. The rearrangement uses TRBV20-1 and TRBJ2-7, with 10 bases matching TRBD2. The CDR3 has 15 amino acids. The J segment lost 3 bases and the V segment lost 0 bases, leaving 5 bases of the junction unmatched. Germline V lookup: CDR1 DFQATT, CDR2 SNEGSKA (reference sequence). CDR3 protein: CSARDGAGGNYEQYV. The DNA of the CDR3 is TGCAGTGCTAGAGATGGAGCGGGGGGGAACTACGAGCAGTACGTC.

This clonotype was picked up many times. The CDR3 DNA reads TGTGCCAGCAGTGAAATTCCAGGGGAAGCCGGGGAGCTGTTTTTT. It is translated as CASSEIPGEAGELFF. J is TRBJ2-2 and V is TRBV6-1, with D tentatively TRBD1 (6 bases). The CDR3 runs to 15 residues. The V end lost 2 bases, the J end lost 6 bases, and 13 bases lay between the germline ends. CDR1 MNHNS and CDR2 SASEGT come from the germline V gene.

This clonotype has just a few counts. This chain connects TRBV6-1 to TRBJ2-1; D might be TRBD2 (7 bases). V was clipped by 5 bases and J by 8 bases, with 22 bases between them. Germline lookup yields CDR1 MNHNS and CDR2 SASEGT. The CDR3 spans 16 residues. The CDR3 coding sequence is TGTGCCAGCAGTCCCGGGCCTAGGGGGGGGAGGCATGAGCAGTTCTTC. Amino acid sequence: CASSPGPRGGRHEQFF.

The sample holds a few counts of this clonotype. CDR3 region: CASSVQGAGTEAFF. The CDR3 DNA reads as TGCGCCAGCAGCGTACAGGGGGCCGGCACTGAAGCTTTCTTT. The V and J genes are TRBV5-1 and TRBJ1-1, with 9 bases lining up with TRBD1. The J segment lost 4 bases and the V segment lost 4 bases, leaving 5 bases of the junction unmatched. CDR3 length: 14 amino acids. Germline V gene lookup returns CDR1 SGHRS and CDR2 YFSETQ.

This clonotype was seen only a few times. V and J are TRBV12-3 or TRBV12-4 and TRBJ1-2; D gene uncertain. The CDR3 covers 12 residues. Trimming took off 1 base at V and 6 bases at J, with 6 bases between the two ends. The CDR3 bases are TGTGCCAGCAGTTTAGTGAGGCATGGCTACACCTTC. Encoded protein: CASSLVRHGYTF.

This clonotype has more than one count but fewer than ten. The chain has TRBV6-2 or TRBV6-3 and TRBJ2-1; the match to TRBD2 covers 8 bases. CDR1 MNHEY and CDR2 SVGEGT come from the germline V gene. This CDR3 is 15 amino acids long. V was pared by 7 bases and J by 3 bases, with 8 bases of the junction left unmatched. For the CDR3, the DNA is TGTGCCAGCATTAACGGGGGGGCCCTCTACAATGAGCAGTTCTTC. Translation: CASINGGALYNEQFF.

In this sample, this clonotype turned up many times. An end of the junction does not agree with germline; a read error may underlie this. The J gene is TRBJ2-1, the V gene TRBV5-1, with 9 bases aligning to TRBD2. Germline V gene sequence: CDR1 SGHRS, CDR2 YFSETQ. The length of the CDR3 is 15 residues. The CDR3 DNA is TGTGCCAGTACTCTTAGCGGGGGACCCTACAATGAGCAGTTCTTC. Protein sequence: CASTLSGGPYNEQFF.

V gene TRBV7-8 combines with J gene TRBJ2-4, with TRBD2 identical over 13 bases. The CDR3 is 19 residues long. V gave up 5 bases and J gave up 0 bases; unmatched junction bases: 10. Germline V CDR1 and CDR2: SGHVS, FQNEAQ. The CDR3: CASSPRLAGGPIAKNIQYF. CDR3 sequence (DNA): TGTGCCAGCAGCCCGAGACTAGCGGGAGGCCCAATAGCCAAAAACATTCAGTACTTC.

This clonotype was seen a few times. J is TRBJ2-7 and V is TRBV27; perhaps TRBD2 as D (6 bases). The CDR3 is made up of 14 amino acids. Per the germline V gene, CDR1 is MNHEY and CDR2 is SMNVEV (reference sequence). The germline V and J ends were trimmed by 2 bases and 3 bases, with 11 bases remaining between them. The CDR3 sequence: CASSLASDGYEQYF. CDR3 nucleotides: TGTGCCAGCAGTTTAGCTAGCGACGGCTACGAGCAGTACTTC.

This clonotype has more than one count but fewer than ten. The rearrangement links TRBV4-2 to TRBJ2-1, with TRBD2 matching over 12 bases. V was clipped by 0 bases and J by 9 bases; unmatched bases: 6. Germline values: CDR1 LGHNA, CDR2 YNFKEQ. This CDR3 has 16 amino acids. For the CDR3, the DNA is TGTGCCAGCAGCCAAGATCCTAGCGGGGGGGTAAGTGAGCAGTTCTTC. Amino acid sequence: CASSQDPSGGVSEQFF.

The J gene is TRBJ1-1, the V gene TRBV12-3 or TRBV12-4; 9 nucleotides line up with TRBD1. J lost 5 bases, V lost 5 bases, and 9 bases had no gene match. The CDR3 sequence is 15 residues long. CDR3 sequence: CASSASGTGYTEAFF. In DNA, the CDR3 is TGTGCCAGCAGTGCCTCCGGGACAGGGTATACTGAAGCTTTCTTT.

This clonotype was detected a few times. J is TRBJ2-5 and V is TRBV5-6, with D uncertain. Per the germline V gene, CDR1 is SGHDT and CDR2 is YYEEEE. V dropped 4 bases and J dropped 5 bases, with 15 bases sitting between them. The CDR3 contains 14 residues. CDR3 in DNA: TGTGCCAGCAGCCTCCCTCTAATGCCGGAGACCCAGTACTTC. It is translated as CASSLPLMPETQYF.

This clonotype turned up a few times. The V call is TRBV7-9, the J call TRBJ2-1, with TRBD2 matching over 8 bases. The V gene end was trimmed by 5 bases and the J gene end by 12 bases; junction bases not matched to a gene: 18. The CDR3 covers 16 residues. The germline V gene has CDR1 SEHNR and CDR2 FQNEAQ (reference sequence). The CDR3 loop is CASSPGRGLAPQGQFF. The CDR3 nucleotides are TGTGCCAGCAGCCCGGGCCGAGGACTAGCTCCGCAGGGGCAGTTCTTC.

This clonotype was seen repeatedly, ten times or more. The V call is TRBV12-3 or TRBV12-4, the J call TRBJ1-3, with D unclear. The CDR3 consists of 12 residues. The V gene lost 6 bases and the J gene lost 4 bases, with 7 bases spanning the gap. The CDR3 bases are TGTGCCAGCAGCTACAAAGGAAACACCATATATTTT. The encoded protein is CASSYKGNTIYF.

The chain carries TRBV5-1 and TRBJ1-5; a possible D gene is TRBD1 (5 bases). There are 13 residues in the CDR3. Trimming took 5 bases from V and 7 from J, leaving 13 bases between them. Germline V gives CDR1 SGHRS, CDR2 YFSETQ. Here the CDR3 reads CASRAGGGQPQHF. The DNA for the CDR3 is TGCGCCAGCAGAGCGGGGGGAGGCCAGCCCCAGCATTTT.

This clonotype was picked up a small number of times. The V and J genes are TRBV7-2 and TRBJ1-2; TRBD1 matches at 10 bases. V shed 5 bases and J 2 bases; nucleotides not matched to a gene: 5. Germline V gives CDR1 SGHTA, CDR2 FQGNSA. There are 15 residues in the CDR3. The CDR3 nucleotides read TGTGCCAGCAGCCGGCGGACAGGGGGAAACTATGGCTACACCTTC. Translating it yields CASSRRTGGNYGYTF.

The sample holds a few counts of this clonotype. The chain links TRBV25-1 to TRBJ2-3, with 8 bases that match TRBD1. The CDR3 sequence is 18 residues long. Germline values: CDR1 MGHDK, CDR2 SYGVNS. Trimming took 3 bases from V and 6 from J; bases not matched to a gene: 17. The CDR3 DNA follows: TGTGCCAGCAGTGACGCCCTCCAGGGGGCAGTGGGAGTGGATACGCAGTATTTT. It codes for CASSDALQGAVGVDTQYF. Full variable domain (outside the CDR3, taken from reference TRBV25-1 and TRBJ2-3): EADIYQTPRYLVIGTGKKITLECSQTMGHDKMYWYQQDPGMELHLIHYSYGVNSTEKGDLSSESTVSRIRTEHFPLTLESARPSHTSQYLCASSDALQGAVGVDTQYFGPGTRLTVL.

A few counts support this clonotype. The chain carries TRBV5-1 and TRBJ2-3; 8 bases map to TRBD2. The CDR3 runs to 15 residues. The V gene end was trimmed by 4 bases and the J gene end by 5 bases; junction bases not matched to a gene: 9. Looked up from germline, CDR1 is SGHRS and CDR2 is YFSETQ. CDR3 amino acids: CASSTPGGAVDTQYF. The CDR3 DNA sequence: TGCGCCAGCAGCACGCCCGGGGGGGCTGTAGATACGCAGTATTTT.